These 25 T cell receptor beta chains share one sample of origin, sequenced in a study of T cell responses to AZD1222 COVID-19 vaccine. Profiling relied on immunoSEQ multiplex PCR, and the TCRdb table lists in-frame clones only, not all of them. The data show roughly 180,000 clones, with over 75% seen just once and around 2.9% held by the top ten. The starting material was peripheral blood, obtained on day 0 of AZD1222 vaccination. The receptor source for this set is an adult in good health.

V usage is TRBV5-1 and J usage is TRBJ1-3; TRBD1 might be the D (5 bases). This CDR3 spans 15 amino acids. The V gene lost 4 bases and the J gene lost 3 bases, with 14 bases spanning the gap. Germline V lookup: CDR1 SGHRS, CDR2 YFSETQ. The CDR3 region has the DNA TGCGCCAGCAGCCCTATGGCGGACATTGGAAACACCATATATTTT. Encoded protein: CASSPMADIGNTIYF.

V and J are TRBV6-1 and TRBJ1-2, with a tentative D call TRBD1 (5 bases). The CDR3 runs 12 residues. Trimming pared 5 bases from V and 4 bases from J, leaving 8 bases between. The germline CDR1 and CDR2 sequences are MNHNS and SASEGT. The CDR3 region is CASSPGTYGYTF. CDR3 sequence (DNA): TGTGCCAGCAGTCCGGGGACCTATGGCTACACCTTC.

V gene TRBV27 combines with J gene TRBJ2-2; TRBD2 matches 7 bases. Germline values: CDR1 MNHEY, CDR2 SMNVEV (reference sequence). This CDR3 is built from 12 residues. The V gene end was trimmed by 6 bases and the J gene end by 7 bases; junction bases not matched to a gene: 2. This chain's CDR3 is CASRKRGGELFF. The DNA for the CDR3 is TGTGCCAGCAGGAAGCGGGGCGGGGAGCTGTTTTTT.

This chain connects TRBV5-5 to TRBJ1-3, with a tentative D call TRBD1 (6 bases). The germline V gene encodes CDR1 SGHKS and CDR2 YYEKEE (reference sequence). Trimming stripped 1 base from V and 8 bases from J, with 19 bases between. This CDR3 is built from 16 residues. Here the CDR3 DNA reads TGTGCCAGCAGCTTGCCTACGACTGGCAGGGGAGACACCATATATTTT. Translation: CASSLPTTGRGDTIYF.

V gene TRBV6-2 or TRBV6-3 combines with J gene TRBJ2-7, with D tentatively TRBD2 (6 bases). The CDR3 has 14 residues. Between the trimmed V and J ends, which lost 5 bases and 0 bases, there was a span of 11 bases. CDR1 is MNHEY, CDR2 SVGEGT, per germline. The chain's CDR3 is CASSRLRDSYEQYF. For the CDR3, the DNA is TGTGCCAGCAGTCGGTTGCGGGACTCCTACGAGCAGTACTTC.

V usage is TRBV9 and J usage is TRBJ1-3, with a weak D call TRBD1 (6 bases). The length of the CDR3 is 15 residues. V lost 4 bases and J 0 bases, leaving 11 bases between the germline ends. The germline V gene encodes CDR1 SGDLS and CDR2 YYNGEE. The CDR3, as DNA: TGTGCCAGCAGCCCCGGACAGAGCTCTGGAAACACCATATATTTT. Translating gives CASSPGQSSGNTIYF.

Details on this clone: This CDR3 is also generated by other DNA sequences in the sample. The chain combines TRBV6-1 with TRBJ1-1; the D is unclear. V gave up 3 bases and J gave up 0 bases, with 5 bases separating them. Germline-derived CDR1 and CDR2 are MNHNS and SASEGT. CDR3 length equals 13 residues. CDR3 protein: CASSEKMNTEAFF. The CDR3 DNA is TGTGCCAGCAGTGAGAAGATGAACACTGAAGCTTTCTTT.

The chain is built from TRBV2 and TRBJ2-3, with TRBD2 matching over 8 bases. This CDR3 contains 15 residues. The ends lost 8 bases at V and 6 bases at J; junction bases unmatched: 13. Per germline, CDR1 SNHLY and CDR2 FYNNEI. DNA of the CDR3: TGTGCCAGCGTGGTACTAGCGGAGGCGTTCGATACGCAGTATTTT. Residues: CASVVLAEAFDTQYF.

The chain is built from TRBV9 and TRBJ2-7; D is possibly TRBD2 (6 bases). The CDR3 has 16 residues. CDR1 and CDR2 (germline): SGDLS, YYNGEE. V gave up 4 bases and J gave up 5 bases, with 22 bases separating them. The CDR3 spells CASSPPSNGGIHEQYF. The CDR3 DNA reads TGTGCCAGCAGCCCTCCAAGTAATGGGGGGATCCACGAGCAGTACTTC.

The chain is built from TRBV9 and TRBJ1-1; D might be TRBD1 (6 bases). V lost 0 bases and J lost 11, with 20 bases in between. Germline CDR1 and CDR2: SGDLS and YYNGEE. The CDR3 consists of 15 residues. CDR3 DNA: TGTGCCAGCAGCGTAGCTGTGGGAGAGGGGGAAAGGGCTTTCTTT. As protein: CASSVAVGEGERAFF.

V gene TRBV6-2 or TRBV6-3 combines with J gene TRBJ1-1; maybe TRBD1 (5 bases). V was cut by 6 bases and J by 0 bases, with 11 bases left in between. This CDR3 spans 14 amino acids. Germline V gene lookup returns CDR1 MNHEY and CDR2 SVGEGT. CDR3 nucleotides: TGTGCCAGCAGCAGACAGTTCCTGAACACTGAAGCTTTCTTT. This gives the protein CASSRQFLNTEAFF.

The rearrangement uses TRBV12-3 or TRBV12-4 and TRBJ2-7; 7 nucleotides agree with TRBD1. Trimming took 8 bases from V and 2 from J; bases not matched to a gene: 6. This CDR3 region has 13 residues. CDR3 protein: CASSDRVPYEQYF. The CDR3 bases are TGTGCCAGCTCAGACAGGGTGCCCTACGAGCAGTACTTC.

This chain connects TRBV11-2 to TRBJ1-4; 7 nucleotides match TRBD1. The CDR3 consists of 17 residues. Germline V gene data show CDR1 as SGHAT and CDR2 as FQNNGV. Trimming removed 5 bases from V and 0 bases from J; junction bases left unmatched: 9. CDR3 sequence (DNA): TGTGCCAGCAGCCCCCGTACAGGGGCCGCAACTAATGAAAAACTGTTTTTT. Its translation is CASSPRTGAATNEKLFF.

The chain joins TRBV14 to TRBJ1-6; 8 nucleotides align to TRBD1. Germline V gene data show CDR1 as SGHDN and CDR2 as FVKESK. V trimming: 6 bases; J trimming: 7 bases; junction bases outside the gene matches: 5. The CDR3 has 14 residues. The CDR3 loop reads CASSHRGGNSPLHF. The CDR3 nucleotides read TGTGCCAGCAGTCACAGGGGGGGGAATTCACCCCTCCACTTT.

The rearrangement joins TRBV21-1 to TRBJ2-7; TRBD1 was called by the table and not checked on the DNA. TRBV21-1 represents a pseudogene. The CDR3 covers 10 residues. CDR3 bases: TGTGCCAGCAGACAGGCACTGCAGTACTTC. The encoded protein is CASRQALQYF.

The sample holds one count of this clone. CDR3 sequence (DNA): TGTGCCAGCTCACCACTTCGGAACACTGAAGCTTTCTTT. Its protein product is CASSPLRNTEAFF. The chain links TRBV18 to TRBJ1-1, with D hard to call. The V and J ends lost 1 base and 1 base respectively, with 4 bases between them. The CDR3 has 13 residues. Per the germline V gene, CDR1 is KGHSH and CDR2 is LQKENI.

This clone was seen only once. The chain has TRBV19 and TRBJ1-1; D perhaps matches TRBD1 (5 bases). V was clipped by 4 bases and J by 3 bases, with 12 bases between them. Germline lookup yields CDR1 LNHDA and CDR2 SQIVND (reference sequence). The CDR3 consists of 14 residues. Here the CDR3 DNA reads TGTGCCAGTAGTACTGGACAACCGGACACTGAAGCTTTCTTT. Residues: CASSTGQPDTEAFF.

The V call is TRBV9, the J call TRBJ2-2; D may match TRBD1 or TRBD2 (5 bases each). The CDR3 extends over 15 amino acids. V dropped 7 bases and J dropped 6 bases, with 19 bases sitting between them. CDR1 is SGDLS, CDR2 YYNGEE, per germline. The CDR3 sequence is CASSRGAWGAGELFF. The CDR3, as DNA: TGTGCCAGCTCCCGAGGGGCATGGGGCGCCGGGGAGCTGTTTTTT.

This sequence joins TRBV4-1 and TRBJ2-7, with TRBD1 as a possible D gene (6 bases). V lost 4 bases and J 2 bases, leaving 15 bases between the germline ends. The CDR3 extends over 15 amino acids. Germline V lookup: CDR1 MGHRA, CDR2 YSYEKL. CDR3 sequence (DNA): TGCGCCAGCAGCCGAGAGACAGGACCTACCTACGAGCAGTACTTC. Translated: CASSRETGPTYEQYF.

Here the CDR3 reads CASSSGTGGNYGYTF. Written as DNA, the CDR3 is TGCGCCAGCAGCTCCGGGACAGGGGGGAACTATGGCTACACCTTC. J is TRBJ1-2 and V is TRBV5-1; TRBD1 agrees at 11 bases. CDR3 length: 15 amino acids. After removal of 3 bases from V and 2 bases from J, the junction contained 3 bases not matched to a gene. The V gene's germline CDR1 is SGHRS and CDR2 YFSETQ.

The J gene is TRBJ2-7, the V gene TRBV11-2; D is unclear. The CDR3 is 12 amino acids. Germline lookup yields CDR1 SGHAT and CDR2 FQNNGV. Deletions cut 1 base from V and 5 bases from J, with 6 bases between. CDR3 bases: TGTGCCAGCAGCTTAGTTTCCCACGAGCAGTACTTC. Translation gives CASSLVSHEQYF.

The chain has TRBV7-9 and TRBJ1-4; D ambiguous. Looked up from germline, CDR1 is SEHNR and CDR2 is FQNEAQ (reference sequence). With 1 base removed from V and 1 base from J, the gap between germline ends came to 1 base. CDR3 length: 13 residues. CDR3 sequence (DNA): TGTGCCAGCAGCTTAGAAACTAATGAAAAACTGTTTTTT. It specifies CASSLETNEKLFF. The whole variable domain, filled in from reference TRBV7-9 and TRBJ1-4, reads DTGVSQNPRHKITKRGQNVTFRCDPISEHNRLYWYRQTLGQGPEFLTYFQNEAQLEKSRLLSDRFSAERPKGSFSTLEIQRTEQGDSAMYLCASSLETNEKLFFGSGTQLSVL.

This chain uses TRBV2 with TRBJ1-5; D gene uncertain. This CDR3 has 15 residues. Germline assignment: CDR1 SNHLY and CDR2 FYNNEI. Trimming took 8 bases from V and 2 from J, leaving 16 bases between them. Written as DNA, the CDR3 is TGTGCCAGCGCGGCCACTAGGGAGGGCAATCAGCCCCAGCATTTT. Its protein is CASAATREGNQPQHF.

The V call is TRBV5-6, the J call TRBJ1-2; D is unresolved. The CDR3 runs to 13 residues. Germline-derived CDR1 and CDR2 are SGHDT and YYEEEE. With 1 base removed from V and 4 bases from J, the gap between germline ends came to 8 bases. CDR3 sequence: CASSLRAGYGYTF. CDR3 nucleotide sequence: TGTGCCAGCAGCTTGAGGGCAGGCTATGGCTACACCTTC.

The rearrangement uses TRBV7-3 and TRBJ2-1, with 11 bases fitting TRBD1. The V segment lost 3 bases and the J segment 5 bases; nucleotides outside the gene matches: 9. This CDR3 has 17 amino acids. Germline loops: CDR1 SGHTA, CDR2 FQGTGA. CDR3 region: CASSFGTGGYFNNEQFF. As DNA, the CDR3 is TGTGCCAGCAGCTTCGGGACAGGGGGGTACTTCAACAATGAGCAGTTCTTC.